These 22 T cell receptor beta chains originate from one sample sequenced in a study of blood T cell repertoires in COVID-19. The repertoire was sequenced with immunoSEQ multiplex PCR; TCRdb's copy has only in-frame clones and lacks some. The table has roughly 350,000 clones, about 85% seen once. The source material was peripheral blood. The receptors were sampled from a woman aged 18-29 years with acute or convalescent COVID-19.

The rearrangement joins TRBV5-1 to TRBJ1-4, with D perhaps TRBD1 (5 bases). The V end lost 2 bases, the J end lost 5 bases, and 10 bases lay between the germline ends. The CDR3 has 14 amino acids. CDR1 and CDR2 (germline): SGHRS, YFSETQ. The CDR3 loop is CASSFTGSNEKLFF. DNA for the CDR3: TGCGCCAGCAGCTTCACAGGTTCCAATGAAAAACTGTTTTTT.

This clone was seen only a few times. V and J are TRBV30 and TRBJ2-7, with 7 bases identical to TRBD1. The CDR3 has 13 residues. V trimming: 6 bases; J trimming: 4 bases; junction bases outside the gene matches: 9. The germline CDR1 and CDR2 sequences are GTSNPN and SVGIG (reference sequence). CDR3 amino acids: CACTDPDRYEQYF. The CDR3 DNA is TGTGCCTGCACCGACCCGGACAGGTACGAGCAGTACTTC. The complete variable domain, with remaining parts taken from reference TRBV30 and TRBJ2-7, reads SQTIHQWPATLVQPVGSPLSLECTVEGTSNPNLYWYRQAAGRGLQLLFYSVGIGQISSEVPQNLSASRPQDRQFILSSKKLLLSDSGFYLCACTDPDRYEQYFGPGTRLTVT.

This chain links TRBV5-1 with TRBJ2-7, with a tentative D call TRBD1 (6 bases). CDR3 length: 16 residues. The germline gives CDR1 SGHRS, CDR2 YFSETQ. V gave up 0 bases and J gave up 5 bases, with 18 bases separating them. This CDR3 is CASSLAGDPDRNEQYF. In DNA, the CDR3 is TGCGCCAGCAGCTTGGCCGGGGACCCAGACAGGAACGAGCAGTACTTC.

The chain combines TRBV25-1 with TRBJ2-7; 8 positions match TRBD2. This CDR3 spans 14 amino acids. V shed 4 bases and J 9 bases; nucleotides not matched to a gene: 11. Germline assignment: CDR1 MGHDK and CDR2 SYGVNS. The CDR3 sequence is CASSAGGTLRGQYF. CDR3 coding DNA: TGTGCCAGCAGTGCGGGGGGGACTCTACGAGGGCAGTACTTC.

The chain links TRBV27 to TRBJ2-7; 7 bases fit TRBD2. Germline assignment: CDR1 MNHEY and CDR2 SMNVEV (reference sequence). The junction had 5 bases not matched to a gene; V was cut back by 0 bases and J by 0 bases. This CDR3 spans 16 amino acids. The DNA for the CDR3 is TGTGCCAGCAGTTTATCTGCGGGAGATAGCTCCTACGAGCAGTACTTC. Residues: CASSLSAGDSSYEQYF.

V and J are TRBV5-4 and TRBJ2-1; 8 bases match TRBD2. Trimming took 0 bases from V and 4 from J; bases not matched to a gene: 3. The CDR3 sequence is 15 residues long. Germline V gives CDR1 SGHNT, CDR2 YYREEE (reference sequence). The CDR3 here is CASSLGGGTYNEQFF. The CDR3 nucleotides are TGTGCCAGCAGCTTGGGCGGGGGGACATACAATGAGCAGTTCTTC.

The V and J genes are TRBV3-1 (or the pseudogene TRBV3-2) and TRBJ1-2; the D is unclear. The ends were cut back, 4 bases at V and 8 bases at J, with 17 bases in the middle. Germline V CDR1 and CDR2: LGHDT, YNNKEL (reference sequence). This CDR3 has 14 residues. DNA of the CDR3: TGTGCCAGCAGCCCCCGGACTCGGTCCGGAGGCTACACCTTC. This gives the protein CASSPRTRSGGYTF.

This chain links TRBV3-1 (or the pseudogene TRBV3-2) with TRBJ2-7, with a weak D call TRBD2 (6 bases). This CDR3 is built from 14 residues. Looked up from germline, CDR1 is LGHDT and CDR2 is YNNKEL (reference sequence). Trimming removed 4 bases from V and 4 bases from J, with 14 bases in between. The CDR3 sequence is CASSLRDLRYEQYF. The DNA for the CDR3 is TGTGCCAGCAGCCTCCGGGACTTGCGGTACGAGCAGTACTTC.

This chain uses TRBV19 with TRBJ2-7; 11 nucleotides agree with TRBD2. V dropped 6 bases and J dropped 4; count of bases not matched to a gene: 5. CDR1 is LNHDA and CDR2 is SQIVND in the germline V gene (reference sequence). This CDR3 spans 14 amino acids. CDR3 in amino acids: CASSVGLAVYEQYF. In nucleotides, the CDR3 is TGTGCCAGTAGCGTGGGACTAGCGGTTTACGAGCAGTACTTC.

The rearrangement links TRBV11-2 to TRBJ2-5, with a tentative D call TRBD1 (5 bases). From germline, CDR1 is SGHAT and CDR2 FQNNGV. V gave up 4 bases and J gave up 1 base, with 7 bases separating them. CDR3 length equals 13 residues. CDR3 protein: CASSSGFQETQYF. As DNA, the CDR3 is TGTGCCAGCAGCTCAGGGTTCCAAGAGACCCAGTACTTC.

The V and J genes are TRBV28 and TRBJ1-2, with 9 bases fitting TRBD1. This CDR3 is built from 15 residues. Germline V CDR1 and CDR2: MDHEN, SYDVKM. The V segment lost 4 bases and the J segment 3 bases; nucleotides outside the gene matches: 6. The CDR3 DNA follows: TGTGCCAGCAGTTCTTCCGGACAGGGGTACTATGGCTACACCTTC. Encoded protein: CASSSSGQGYYGYTF.

For this clone: Within the sample, other DNA sequences also encode this same CDR3. The chain links TRBV5-1 to TRBJ2-7; D might be TRBD1 (5 bases). Germline CDR1 and CDR2: SGHRS and YFSETQ. This CDR3 region has 12 residues. Trimming stripped 5 bases from V and 3 bases from J, with 9 bases between. This CDR3 is CASSAQGYEQYF. In DNA form, the CDR3 reads TGCGCCAGCAGTGCCCAGGGCTACGAGCAGTACTTC.

J is TRBJ2-3 and V is TRBV6-6; possible D gene TRBD2, 5 bases. The CDR3 is 14 amino acids. Germline V gene lookup returns CDR1 MNHNY and CDR2 SVGAGI (reference sequence). Trimming took off 9 bases at V and 0 bases at J, with 13 bases between the two ends. The CDR3 region has the DNA TGTGCCAGTTCGGGAAGGCTGAGCACAGATACGCAGTATTTT. This encodes CASSGRLSTDTQYF.

This clone has more than one count but fewer than ten. This chain connects TRBV6-5 to TRBJ1-2, with TRBD1 matching 8 bases. Losses at the gene ends were 6 bases for V and 4 bases for J; bases not matched to a gene: 4. The CDR3 consists of 13 residues. CDR1 is MNHEY, CDR2 SVGAGI, per germline. The CDR3 spells CASSRQGIYGYTF. CDR3 in DNA: TGTGCCAGCAGCCGACAGGGGATCTATGGCTACACCTTC.

The V gene is TRBV6-5, the J gene TRBJ2-7; D is possibly TRBD2 (5 bases). This CDR3 is 13 amino acids long. The ends were cut back, 2 bases at V and 5 bases at J, with 10 bases in the middle. The germline CDR1 and CDR2 sequences are MNHEY and SVGAGI. The CDR3 region has the DNA TGTGCCAGCAGTTACGTCATCGGGGACGAGCAGTACTTC. Protein sequence: CASSYVIGDEQYF.

This clone showed up just once. V usage is TRBV5-6 and J usage is TRBJ2-7; TRBD1 agrees at 11 bases. The junction had 5 bases not matched to a gene; V was cut back by 2 bases and J by 4 bases. The CDR3 loop spans 15 amino acids. CDR1 is SGHDT, CDR2 YYEEEE, per germline. As DNA, the CDR3 is TGTGCCAGCAGCTTCGGACAGGGGGCATCGTACGAGCAGTACTTC. Protein: CASSFGQGASYEQYF.

The J gene is TRBJ2-1, the V gene TRBV7-6; the match to TRBD1 covers 8 bases. Germline V gene lookup returns CDR1 SGHVS and CDR2 FNYEAQ. The CDR3 is 14 residues long. V trimming: 8 bases; J trimming: 7 bases; junction bases outside the gene matches: 10. DNA for the CDR3: TGTGCCAGCCGTAGCGGACAGGGAGGAAATGAGCAGTTCTTC. Its translation is CASRSGQGGNEQFF.

This chain joins TRBV7-2 and TRBJ1-4, with a possible D match to TRBD1 (6 bases). The germline CDR1 and CDR2 sequences are SGHTA and FQGNSA. CDR3 length: 14 amino acids. The V end was cut by 5 bases, the J end by 7 bases, with 14 bases between. The CDR3: CASSLRRGPEKLFF. CDR3 bases: TGTGCCAGCAGCCTCCGCAGGGGACCTGAAAAACTGTTTTTT.

This rearrangement joins TRBV28 to TRBJ1-5, with D perhaps TRBD1 (6 bases). The V gene lost 2 bases and the J gene lost 2 bases, with 13 bases spanning the gap. Germline V gene lookup returns CDR1 MDHEN and CDR2 SYDVKM. The CDR3 runs to 16 residues. DNA of the CDR3: TGTGCCAGCAGTTTAGAAGGGGGGGCCGGCAATCAGCCCCAGCATTTT. It translates to CASSLEGGAGNQPQHF.

The V and J genes are TRBV2 and TRBJ1-2; D ambiguous. The germline CDR1 and CDR2 sequences are SNHLY and FYNNEI. This CDR3 is 15 amino acids long. V lost 5 bases to trimming and J lost 4 bases, with 17 bases between them. In nucleotides, the CDR3 is TGTGCCAGCAGTCAACTAACAGTACTAGGCTATGGCTACACCTTC. Translation: CASSQLTVLGYGYTF.

The gene calls are TRBV5-4 and TRBJ1-1; TRBD1 aligns across 7 bases. CDR3 length: 14 amino acids. Germline V gives CDR1 SGHNT, CDR2 YYREEE (reference sequence). Losses at the gene ends were 5 bases for V and 1 base for J; bases not matched to a gene: 5. The CDR3 DNA sequence: TGTGCCAGCAGTTCGGGACAGACGAACACTGAAGCTTTCTTT. Protein product: CASSSGQTNTEAFF.

This clone appeared a single time. The rearrangement links TRBV21-1 to TRBJ1-1; the table names TRBD1, a call not compared with the DNA. TRBV21-1 is described as a pseudogene. The CDR3 has 13 residues. CDR3 in DNA: TGTGCCAGCAGACAGGGGGCGTACACTGAAGCTTTCTTT. Its protein is CASRQGAYTEAFF.